This T cell receptor beta chain was recovered during a study of response to subunit inactivated influenza vaccine. Findings and limits, study-wide: New T cells are recruited in small numbers by each seasonal influenza vaccination, according to the authors' suggestion.

This clonotype has only a few counts. The antigen remains unidentified. TCRdb reprocessed the RT-PCR reads via MiXCR and lists one record per CDR3 protein. The sample includes 200,000 to 250,000 distinct CDR3 sequences, 9% to 15% of them seen just once. Germline CDR1 and CDR2: KGHDR and SFDVKD. CDR3 length: 17 amino acids. V gave up 4 bases and J gave up 0 bases, with 14 bases separating them. The chain has TRBV24-1 and TRBJ1-4, with D perhaps matching TRBD1 (5 bases). The specimen comprised non-naive T cells sorted from PBMCs, sampled less than 15 days before vaccination. The clonotype comes from a man aged 50 to 60 who received an inactivated influenza vaccine. CDR3 in DNA: TGTGCCACCAGTGACCCTGAGCAGGGAGCAACTAATGAAAAACTGTTTTTT. Amino acids: CATSDPEQGATNEKLFF.